The source of this T cell receptor (beta chain) is a study of shared clonotypes between healthy human individuals. It was into CD45RA+ naive and CD45RA-negative memory subsets that the CD4+ cells were split. This CDR3 is built from 13 residues. Germline values: CDR1 SGHNT, CDR2 YYREEE (reference sequence). Trimming pared 3 bases from V and 0 bases from J, leaving 4 bases between. At the deep level, the assay was run. This table comes from immunoSEQ multiplex PCR, and its TCRdb copy is limited to in-frame clones, with some not included. In the table there are about 1 million clones, more than 65% of which are singletons.

Sequenced sample: memory CD4+ T cells sorted from blood. Subset specified: CD45RA-negative fraction. This TCR came from a man between 18 and 29 years old in good health. This chain links TRBV5-4 with TRBJ1-3; D unresolved. The CDR3 sequence is CASSSSSGNTIYF. The DNA for the CDR3 is TGTGCCAGCAGCTCCTCCTCTGGAAACACCATATATTTT.